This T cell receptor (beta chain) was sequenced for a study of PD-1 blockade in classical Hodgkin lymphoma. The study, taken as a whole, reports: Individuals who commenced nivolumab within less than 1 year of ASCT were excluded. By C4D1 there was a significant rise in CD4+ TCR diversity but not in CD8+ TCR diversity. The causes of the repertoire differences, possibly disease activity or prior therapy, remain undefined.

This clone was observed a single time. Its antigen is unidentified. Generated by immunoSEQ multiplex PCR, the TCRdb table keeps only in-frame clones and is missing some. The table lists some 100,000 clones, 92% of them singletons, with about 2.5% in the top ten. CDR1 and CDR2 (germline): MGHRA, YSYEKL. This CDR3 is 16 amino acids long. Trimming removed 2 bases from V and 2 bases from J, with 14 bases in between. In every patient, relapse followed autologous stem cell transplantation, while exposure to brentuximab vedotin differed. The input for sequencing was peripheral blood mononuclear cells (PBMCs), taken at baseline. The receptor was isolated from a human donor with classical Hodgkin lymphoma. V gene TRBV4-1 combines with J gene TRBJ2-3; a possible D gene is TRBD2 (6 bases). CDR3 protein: CASSQRGTAPTDTQYF. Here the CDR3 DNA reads TGCGCCAGCAGCCAACGCGGGACCGCACCCACAGATACGCAGTATTTT.